The subject of this entry is one TCR beta chain. Its antigen remains unknown. Investigators divided CD4+ cells into CD45RA+ naive and CD45RA-negative memory subsets. This sample is drawn from a study of shared clonotypes between healthy human individuals. Study overall: The cohort had two women and three men, ages 18 to 49. Regarding the study as a whole: Naive subsets generally had larger estimated richness than memory subsets. The study found lower generation probabilities in non-shared clonotypes than in those shared by all four donors.

The protocol was immunoSEQ multiplex PCR, while the TCRdb copy is restricted to in-frame clones and leaves out a portion. This table has approximately 2.4 million clones, approximately 95% appearing once. The CDR3 covers 14 residues. Per the germline V gene, CDR1 is SNHLY and CDR2 is FYNNEI. Trimming removed 3 bases from V and 6 bases from J; junction bases left unmatched: 4. The sample was naive CD4+ T cells sorted from blood. The subset here: CD45RA+ positively selected. The sequence was collected from a man in his late teens or twenties in good health. The V call is TRBV2, the J call TRBJ1-5, with 8 bases matching TRBD1. CDR3: CASSDRTGFQPQHF. Written as DNA, the CDR3 is TGTGCCAGCAGTGACCGGACAGGGTTTCAGCCCCAGCATTTT.